Presented here are 30 T cell receptor beta chains from one specimen sequenced in a study of T cell responses to AZD1222 COVID-19 vaccine. TCRdb's table, derived via immunoSEQ multiplex PCR, lists solely in-frame clones and lacks some. The sample shows 120,000 or so clones, roughly 89% of them seen only once. The material was peripheral blood, obtained 28 days after the second AZD1222 dose. The origin of the receptors is an adult who received the AZD1222 COVID-19 vaccine.

The chain recombines TRBV5-4 with TRBJ1-3; 11 bases are shared with TRBD1. The CDR3 loop spans 16 amino acids. Germline CDR1 reads SGHNT; CDR2 reads YYREEE (reference sequence). The V and J ends lost 4 bases and 1 base, in that order; junction bases with no gene match: 4. CDR3 region: CASSIGTGGSGNTIYF. Here the CDR3 DNA reads TGTGCCAGCAGCATCGGGACAGGGGGTTCTGGAAACACCATATATTTT.

V gene TRBV18 combines with J gene TRBJ1-1; TRBD1 matches at 8 bases. CDR1 is KGHSH and CDR2 is LQKENI in the germline V gene. The CDR3 runs 17 residues. With V trimmed by 1 base and J by 0 bases, 7 bases remained unmatched. The CDR3 DNA reads as TGTGCCAGCTCACCACAGGGACAGGCTAAAATGAACACTGAAGCTTTCTTT. Residues: CASSPQGQAKMNTEAFF.

This clone has just one count. The chain couples TRBV24-1 to TRBJ2-1; 8 bases agree with TRBD2. Germline CDR1 reads KGHDR; CDR2 reads SFDVKD. The CDR3 covers 18 residues. Trimming removed 3 bases from V and 0 bases from J; junction bases left unmatched: 9. The CDR3 sequence: CATSDRPSRGDSYNEQFF. CDR3 in DNA: TGTGCCACCAGTGATCGCCCTTCGCGGGGGGACTCCTACAATGAGCAGTTCTTC.

V is TRBV28 and J is TRBJ1-2; no definite D call. Germline V gene data show CDR1 as MDHEN and CDR2 as SYDVKM. The CDR3 loop spans 11 amino acids. V shed 7 bases and J shed 6 bases, with 9 bases lying between them. CDR3 amino acids: CASTSVNGYTF. CDR3 nucleotide sequence: TGTGCCAGCACCTCAGTGAATGGCTACACCTTC.

The chain links TRBV5-6 to TRBJ2-3; 7 nucleotides align to TRBD1. The CDR3 has 16 amino acids. Trimming cost V 4 bases and J 3 bases; bases outside gene matches: 11. Germline V CDR1 and CDR2: SGHDT, YYEEEE. The CDR3 DNA reads TGTGCCAGCAGCGGGTTTGACAGGGACGGAACAGATACGCAGTATTTT. It translates to CASSGFDRDGTDTQYF.

The gene calls are TRBV14 and TRBJ1-5; 8 bases are shared with TRBD1. Germline-derived CDR1 and CDR2 are SGHDN and FVKESK. The CDR3 contains 14 residues. J lost 7 bases, V lost 4 bases, and 6 bases had no gene match. CDR3 coding DNA: TGTGCCAGCAGCCGAAACAGGGGGAGGCAGCCCCAGCATTTT. It codes for CASSRNRGRQPQHF.

The chain recombines TRBV5-5 with TRBJ1-4, with 10 positions matching TRBD1. Germline V gene data show CDR1 as SGHKS and CDR2 as YYEKEE (reference sequence). The CDR3 length is 16 residues. Trimming removed 4 bases from V and 4 bases from J; junction bases left unmatched: 7. DNA of the CDR3: TGTGCCAGCAGCGCACGACAGGGGGCTGGTAATGAAAAACTGTTTTTT. Residues: CASSARQGAGNEKLFF.

V usage is TRBV10-3 and J usage is TRBJ2-7; TRBD2 matches at 7 bases. The CDR3 is 18 residues long. Germline lookup yields CDR1 ENHRY and CDR2 SYGVKD. The V segment lost 0 bases and the J segment 0 bases; nucleotides outside the gene matches: 11. As DNA, the CDR3 is TGTGCCATCAGTGAGTCAGGGACGGGGGGTACAGGCTCCTACGAGCAGTACTTC. Translated: CAISESGTGGTGSYEQYF.

The chain joins TRBV4-3 to TRBJ2-2, with D unclear. In germline, CDR1 is LGHNA, CDR2 YSLEER. Between the trimmed V and J ends, which lost 0 bases and 7 bases, there was a span of 18 bases. The CDR3 is made up of 17 amino acids. The CDR3 nucleotides read TGCGCCAGCAGCCAAGATTTGCGGCGCTCCTTTTTCGGGGAGCTGTTTTTT. It yields the protein CASSQDLRRSFFGELFF.

The genes are TRBV6-5 and TRBJ1-5, with D perhaps TRBD1 (5 bases). The V end was cut by 4 bases, the J end by 6 bases, with 7 bases between. The germline gives CDR1 MNHEY, CDR2 SVGAGI. There are 12 residues in the CDR3. DNA for the CDR3: TGTGCCAGCAGTTCAGGGAGTCAGCCCCAGCATTTT. Translation gives CASSSGSQPQHF.

This clone was seen just once. The gene calls are TRBV5-1 and TRBJ2-3; possibly TRBD1 for D (6 bases). The V end was cut by 2 bases, the J end by 2 bases, with 12 bases between. Germline CDR1 SGHRS, CDR2 YFSETQ. This CDR3 is 15 amino acids long. The CDR3 region has the DNA TGCGCCAGCAGCTTAGGGGACATAAACACAGATACGCAGTATTTT. Its translation is CASSLGDINTDTQYF.

The rearrangement links TRBV5-1 to TRBJ2-5; 11 bases agree with TRBD1. Per germline, CDR1 SGHRS and CDR2 YFSETQ. The V segment lost 7 bases and the J segment 2 bases; nucleotides outside the gene matches: 7. The CDR3 extends over 15 amino acids. The chain's CDR3 is CASLVGDRGQETQYF. The DNA for the CDR3 is TGCGCCAGCCTGGTAGGGGACAGGGGGCAAGAGACCCAGTACTTC.

This clone was observed a few times. The gene calls are TRBV20-1 and TRBJ2-1, with D hard to call. The CDR3 consists of 11 residues. V dropped 3 bases and J dropped 10 bases, with 10 bases sitting between them. The germline V gene encodes CDR1 DFQATT and CDR2 SNEGSKA (reference sequence). The chain's CDR3 is CSARPKLEQFF. The CDR3 bases are TGCAGTGCTAGGCCAAAACTAGAGCAGTTCTTC.

The chain recombines TRBV7-8 with TRBJ2-5; 7 bases match TRBD1. Germline CDR1 reads SGHVS; CDR2 reads FQNEAQ. Trimming took 5 bases from V and 5 from J; bases not matched to a gene: 8. The CDR3 is 14 residues long. The CDR3: CASSGRDRGETQYF. The DNA for the CDR3 is TGTGCCAGCAGCGGCCGGGACAGAGGGGAGACCCAGTACTTC.

The genes are TRBV3-1 (or the pseudogene TRBV3-2) and TRBJ2-6; D uncertain. The CDR3 has 14 amino acids. Germline V CDR1 and CDR2: LGHDT, YNNKEL (reference sequence). Trimming pared 1 base from V and 1 base from J, leaving 2 bases between. Here the CDR3 reads CASSQASGANVLTF. CDR3 DNA sequence: TGTGCCAGCAGCCAAGCTTCTGGGGCCAACGTCCTGACTTTC.

The V and J genes are TRBV23-1 and TRBJ2-3; D remains unclear. TRBV23-1 is designated an ORF whose function remains uncertain. The CDR3 has 14 residues. V lost 0 bases and J 3 bases, leaving 7 bases between the germline ends. The CDR3 loop is CASSQSLYTDTQYF. The CDR3 DNA is TGCGCCAGCAGTCAATCCCTTTATACAGATACGCAGTATTTT.

This chain uses TRBV12-3 or TRBV12-4 with TRBJ1-1, with unresolved D. This CDR3 region has 12 residues. With 6 bases removed from V and 10 bases from J, the gap between germline ends came to 15 bases. CDR3 region: CASRPSGSGAFF. CDR3 bases: TGTGCCAGCAGGCCTTCGGGGTCGGGAGCTTTCTTT.

V and J are TRBV5-1 and TRBJ2-5, with 7 bases aligning to TRBD1. J lost 5 bases, V lost 4 bases, and 5 bases had no gene match. There are 13 residues in the CDR3. Germline V gene data show CDR1 as SGHRS and CDR2 as YFSETQ. The CDR3 DNA sequence: TGCGCCAGCAGCCCGGGACAGAGGGAGACCCAGTACTTC. This sequence encodes CASSPGQRETQYF. Full variable domain (rest looked up from reference TRBV5-1 and TRBJ2-5): KAGVTQTPRYLIKTRGQQVTLSCSPISGHRSVSWYQQTPGQGLQFLFEYFSETQRNKGNFPGRFSGRQFSNSRSEMNVSTLELGDSALYLCASSPGQRETQYFGPGTRLLVL.

J is TRBJ2-7 and V is TRBV27, with TRBD2 matching 11 bases. CDR3 length: 16 residues. Germline assignment: CDR1 MNHEY and CDR2 SMNVEV (reference sequence). V shed 5 bases and J 5 bases; nucleotides not matched to a gene: 11. CDR3 loop: CASSARFSGRADEQYF. The CDR3 DNA is TGTGCCAGCAGTGCGCGGTTTAGCGGGAGGGCCGACGAGCAGTACTTC.

This chain joins TRBV27 and TRBJ2-1, with TRBD1 matching over 11 bases. This CDR3 is built from 16 residues. Germline CDR1 and CDR2: MNHEY and SMNVEV (reference sequence). V shed 4 bases and J 6 bases; nucleotides not matched to a gene: 8. The CDR3 loop is CASSSPRTGGGNEQFF. The CDR3 region has the DNA TGTGCCAGCAGTTCCCCCAGGACAGGGGGCGGCAATGAGCAGTTCTTC.

This clone was picked up a small number of times. V usage is TRBV3-1 (or the pseudogene TRBV3-2) and J usage is TRBJ1-5, with D unclear. CDR3 size: 13 residues. V was shortened by 1 base and J by 5 bases, with 6 bases between the two germline ends. In germline, CDR1 is LGHDT, CDR2 YNNKEL (reference sequence). CDR3 sequence (DNA): TGTGCCAGCAGCCAAGGGAGGTATCAGCCCCAGCATTTT. Its translation: CASSQGRYQPQHF.

The V gene is TRBV28, the J gene TRBJ2-7; the D is unclear. V lost 2 bases and J lost 4, with 15 bases in between. The CDR3 is 15 residues long. The germline V gene encodes CDR1 MDHEN and CDR2 SYDVKM. In DNA, the CDR3 is TGTGCCAGCAGTTTAACCCCAGGAAGTTTTTACGAGCAGTACTTC. It specifies CASSLTPGSFYEQYF.

The J gene is TRBJ2-7, the V gene TRBV24-1, with 8 bases matching TRBD1. The CDR3 length is 15 residues. The V and J ends lost 5 bases and 3 bases, in that order; junction bases with no gene match: 8. The V gene's germline CDR1 is KGHDR and CDR2 SFDVKD. The CDR3 nucleotides read TGTGCCACCAGTGGACTGGGACAGGAGGGCTACGAGCAGTACTTC. Translation gives CATSGLGQEGYEQYF.

This chain connects TRBV5-1 to TRBJ1-5; D is possibly TRBD1 (5 bases). Per the germline V gene, CDR1 is SGHRS and CDR2 is YFSETQ. This CDR3 contains 14 residues. V was trimmed by 4 bases and J by 6 bases, leaving 14 bases between them. CDR3 sequence reads: CASSDKQGTQPQHF. The DNA for the CDR3 is TGCGCCAGCAGCGACAAACAAGGGACTCAGCCCCAGCATTTT.

The chain couples TRBV3-1 (or the pseudogene TRBV3-2) to TRBJ2-6; the D is unclear. The germline V gene has CDR1 LGHDT and CDR2 YNNKEL (reference sequence). V was cut by 4 bases and J by 1 base, with 5 bases left in between. The CDR3 length is 14 residues. The CDR3 here is CASSPNSGANVLTF. The DNA for the CDR3 is TGTGCCAGCAGCCCAAATTCTGGGGCCAACGTCCTGACTTTC.

The J gene is TRBJ2-1, the V gene TRBV5-5, with a possible D match to TRBD2 (5 bases). The germline V gene has CDR1 SGHKS and CDR2 YYEKEE (reference sequence). The CDR3 runs 15 residues. With 2 bases removed from V and 6 bases from J, the gap between germline ends came to 15 bases. The CDR3 nucleotides read TGTGCCAGCAGCTTCTCGGGGAATCTGGGCAATGAGCAGTTCTTC. Its translation: CASSFSGNLGNEQFF.

This clone occurred a few times. The chain recombines TRBV19 with TRBJ1-2; D unclear. The V and J ends lost 6 bases and 0 bases respectively, with 17 bases between them. Germline V gene data show CDR1 as LNHDA and CDR2 as SQIVND (reference sequence). CDR3 size: 16 residues. The CDR3 is CASRNAMGRANYGYTF. The CDR3, as DNA: TGTGCCAGTAGGAATGCCATGGGAAGAGCTAACTATGGCTACACCTTC.

The CDR3 here is CASSRDNSYEQYF. CDR3 DNA sequence: TGTGCCAGCAGCAGGGATAATTCCTACGAGCAGTACTTC. The chain combines TRBV9 with TRBJ2-7, with D uncertain. Germline values: CDR1 SGDLS, CDR2 YYNGEE. There are 13 residues in the CDR3. V dropped 4 bases and J dropped 1 base, with 9 bases sitting between them.

The chain recombines TRBV29-1 with TRBJ2-1; D might be TRBD1 (5 bases). Germline assignment: CDR1 SQVTM and CDR2 ANQGSEA. Trimming removed 4 bases at V and 7 bases at J, with 14 bases between. The CDR3 is made up of 13 amino acids. The CDR3 bases are TGCAGCGTTGTGGTCAGGGCCTTAAATGAGCAGTTCTTC. This translates into CSVVVRALNEQFF.

The genes are TRBV30 and TRBJ1-6; 10 nucleotides match TRBD1. Germline CDR1 reads GTSNPN; CDR2 reads SVGIG (reference sequence). The CDR3 sequence is 16 residues long. After removal of 3 bases from V and 7 bases from J, the junction contained 9 bases not matched to a gene. CDR3 bases: TGTGCCTGGAGAGCTCGACAGGGGGCTGAGAATTCACCCCTCCACTTT. Amino acids: CAWRARQGAENSPLHF.